The rows below give T cell receptor beta chains drawn from one sample of a study of blood T cell repertoires in COVID-19. Profiling relied on immunoSEQ multiplex PCR, and the TCRdb table lists in-frame clones only, not all of them. Among 350,000 to 450,000 clones, 80% to 90% were seen once, and the ten largest hold over 1%. The sample was peripheral blood. These receptor sequences come from a man aged 40-49 years with acute or convalescent COVID-19. CDR3s include the opening cysteine and the closing phenylalanine or tryptophan. D genes are given only for firm matches. Only part of the rows carry a size: once, few, many, or a class if the clone is expanded.

CDR3 length: 15
V gene: TRBV27
clone size: NA
D gene: NA
J gene: TRBJ2-7
CDR3 protein: CASSLSASLRYEQYF
CDR3 DNA: TGTGCCAGCAGTTTATCGGCTAGCCTTCGTTACGAGCAGTACTTC

CDR3 length: 14
V gene: TRBV14
clone size: NA
D gene: NA
J gene: TRBJ2-7
CDR3 protein: CASSPWGEAYEQYF
CDR3 DNA: TGTGCCAGCAGCCCGTGGGGGGAGGCCTACGAGCAGTACTTC

CDR3 length: 13
V gene: TRBV10-1
clone size: NA
D gene: NA
J gene: TRBJ1-5
CDR3 protein: CASSRPDTEPQHF
CDR3 DNA: TGCGCCAGCAGTAGACCCGACACGGAGCCCCAGCATTTT

CDR3 length: 16
V gene: TRBV6-1
clone size: NA
D gene: TRBD1
J gene: TRBJ1-5
CDR3 protein: CASSEAGTGYNQPQHF
CDR3 DNA: TGTGCCAGCAGTGAAGCCGGGACAGGGTACAATCAGCCCCAGCATTTT

CDR3 length: 15
V gene: TRBV7-9
clone size: NA
D gene: NA
J gene: TRBJ2-7
CDR3 protein: CASSLVGTGGDEQYF
CDR3 DNA: TGTGCCAGCAGCTTAGTAGGCACAGGGGGGGACGAGCAGTACTTC

CDR3 length: 16
V gene: TRBV9
clone size: NA
D gene: TRBD2
J gene: TRBJ2-7
CDR3 protein: CASSVALLAGVYEQYF
CDR3 DNA: TGTGCCAGCAGCGTAGCGTTGCTAGCGGGAGTTTACGAGCAGTACTTC

CDR3 length: 13
V gene: TRBV27
clone size: NA
D gene: NA
J gene: TRBJ1-2
CDR3 protein: CASSSGTNYGYTF
CDR3 DNA: TGTGCCAGCAGTTCGGGGACAAATTATGGCTACACCTTC

CDR3 length: 19
V gene: TRBV27
clone size: NA
D gene: TRBD2
J gene: TRBJ2-3
CDR3 protein: CASSLEGTSAGYSTDTQYF
CDR3 DNA: TGTGCCAGCAGTTTAGAAGGGACTAGCGCCGGATATAGCACAGATACGCAGTATTTT

CDR3 length: 14
V gene: TRBV6-5
clone size: NA
D gene: NA
J gene: TRBJ1-2
CDR3 protein: CASSYGPDSYGYTF
CDR3 DNA: TGTGCCAGCAGTTACGGGCCAGATAGCTATGGCTACACCTTC

CDR3 length: 14
V gene: TRBV2
clone size: NA
D gene: NA
J gene: TRBJ2-2
CDR3 protein: CASSEWGATGELFF
CDR3 DNA: TGTGCCAGCAGTGAATGGGGAGCTACCGGGGAGCTGTTTTTT

CDR3 length: 17
V gene: TRBV6-2/TRBV6-3
clone size: once
D gene: NA
J gene: TRBJ2-2
CDR3 protein: CASSYYVGGQDTGELFF
CDR3 DNA: TGTGCCAGCAGTTACTACGTGGGGGGGCAGGACACCGGGGAGCTGTTTTTT

CDR3 length: 14
V gene: TRBV10-2
clone size: NA
D gene: NA
J gene: TRBJ1-5
CDR3 protein: CASSVSERNQPQHF
CDR3 DNA: TGCGCCAGCAGTGTATCGGAGCGCAATCAGCCCCAGCATTTT

CDR3 length: 15
V gene: TRBV7-6
clone size: NA
D gene: TRBD2
J gene: TRBJ2-1
CDR3 protein: CASSPSGGTYNEQFF
CDR3 DNA: TGTGCCAGCAGCCCCAGCGGGGGCACCTACAATGAGCAGTTCTTC

CDR3 length: 14
V gene: TRBV6-2/TRBV6-3
clone size: NA
D gene: NA
J gene: TRBJ2-1
CDR3 protein: CASSYSREFNEQFF
CDR3 DNA: TGTGCCAGCAGTTACTCCCGGGAGTTCAATGAGCAGTTCTTC

CDR3 length: 16
V gene: TRBV5-1
clone size: once
D gene: NA
J gene: TRBJ1-2
CDR3 protein: CASSLKPSTESYGYTF
CDR3 DNA: TGCGCCAGCAGCTTGAAACCGAGTACAGAATCTTATGGCTACACCTTC

CDR3 length: 15
V gene: TRBV28
clone size: NA
D gene: TRBD1
J gene: TRBJ2-3
CDR3 protein: CASSLSWDSEDTQYF
CDR3 DNA: TGTGCCAGCAGTTTGTCGTGGGACAGTGAAGATACGCAGTATTTT

CDR3 length: 18
V gene: TRBV4-2
clone size: NA
D gene: TRBD1
J gene: TRBJ1-2
CDR3 protein: CASSQTGTGGYGRHGYTF
CDR3 DNA: TGTGCCAGCAGCCAGACCGGGACAGGGGGTTACGGTCGGCATGGCTACACCTTC

CDR3 length: 17
V gene: TRBV15
clone size: few
D gene: TRBD2
J gene: TRBJ2-3
CDR3 protein: CATSPSGASGMVDTQYF
CDR3 DNA: TGTGCCACCAGTCCGAGTGGGGCTAGCGGGATGGTAGATACGCAGTATTTT

CDR3 length: 17
V gene: TRBV10-3
clone size: NA
D gene: TRBD2
J gene: TRBJ2-2
CDR3 protein: CAISERERGAYTGELFF
CDR3 DNA: TGTGCCATCAGTGAAAGAGAGCGGGGGGCCTACACCGGGGAGCTGTTTTTT

CDR3 length: 12
V gene: TRBV29-1
clone size: NA
D gene: NA
J gene: TRBJ2-7
CDR3 protein: CSVDGGGDEQYF
CDR3 DNA: TGCAGCGTTGATGGAGGAGGTGACGAGCAGTACTTC